This TCR beta chain was found in a study of cytomegalovirus exposure and HLA in healthy donors. Study background: Early released data comprised around 85 million unique TCRs from HLA-typed donors.

Donors were ostensibly healthy at sampling, although undocumented immune exposures were probable. Study-wide findings and caveats: A later analysis reportedly found that, within productive TCRs, an Asian-associated ancestry cluster had fewer N-insertions than the mean observed across the roughly 670 donors. It was 150 or so TCR beta chains that were listed as cytomegalovirus-associated.

Vbeta (60) and Jbeta (13) primers were used in the PCR. Sequencing was performed with immunoSEQ multiplex PCR; in TCRdb, only in-frame clones are kept and a portion is missing. Of about 150,000 clones in the sample, more than 75% were seen once. This clone was seen more than once but under ten times. Antigen unknown. The V and J ends lost 1 base and 4 bases respectively, with 14 bases between them. The CDR3 runs to 15 residues. The V gene's germline CDR1 is SGHNT and CDR2 YYREEE (reference sequence). This receptor was taken from a woman in her late teens or twenties in good health and CMV-seronegative. The chain recombines TRBV5-4 with TRBJ1-2; D call uncertain. Sequenced: PBMCs. CDR3: CASSLSTALGYGYTF. The CDR3 bases are TGTGCCAGCAGCTTGTCGACGGCTCTAGGCTATGGCTACACCTTC.